A single TCR beta chain is shown here with its context. Its antigen remains unidentified. Per-base qualities were not stored, and no clone one base away is much larger. Repertoires were sampled multiple times during chemoradiotherapy, which allowed clonal expansion in the tumor microenvironment to be followed. This specimen belongs to a study of chemoradiotherapy in HPV16-positive cancers (dated by TCRdb to 2021 to 2024). Regarding the complete study: Candidate HPV-specific T-cell clones and common TCR motifs were defined by functional T-cell assays performed on cells from two HPV16-positive patients. The study asked whether T-cell immunity against the HPV oncoproteins E6 and E7 changes during chemoradiotherapy and whether it affects survival. The candidate HPV-specific TCRs and motifs were then tracked in TCR repertoires from more than 85 patients with HPV-related cancers. Results the study describes overall, beyond this receptor: Expansion of candidate HPV-specific clones and E7-related TCR motifs was observed in the tumor microenvironment during treatment, whereas no such expansion was observed for non-HPV-specific T cells. In HPV16-positive patients, expansion of HPV-responsive T cells during chemoradiotherapy was associated with improved recurrence-free survival. The functional definition of HPV-specific T cells was derived from only two HPV16-positive patients, and the survival association was reported for HPV16-positive patients.

CDR3 length: 11 amino acids, cysteine to phenylalanine. CDR3 DNA only is kept here, 33 bases in frame from base 1. The germline V gene (reference sequence) yields DFQATT for CDR1 and SNEGSKA for CDR2. V loses 5 bases at its end and J loses 7 bases; junction bases beyond the gene matches: 5. The method behind the library was the immunoSEQ multiplex PCR assay. Not all clones reach the TCRdb copy of this immuneACCESS table, which keeps in-frame sequences only. Checked studies attribute under half of the gap to unresolved V genes and leave the rest unexplained. Counted in this sample were about 53,000 clones; roughly 90% of them appeared once. Around 3.5% of the sample is held by the ten biggest clonotypes.

Recombination linked TRBV20-1 to TRBJ2-7, and 7 junctional nucleotides match TRBD1. The sequencing used blood, collected from a patient who underwent chemoradiotherapy. This receptor was obtained from a human donor with HPV-associated anogenital cancer. CDR3 region: CSARRQGEQYF. The DNA sequence is TGCAGTGCTCGCCGACAGGGAGAGCAGTACTTC.